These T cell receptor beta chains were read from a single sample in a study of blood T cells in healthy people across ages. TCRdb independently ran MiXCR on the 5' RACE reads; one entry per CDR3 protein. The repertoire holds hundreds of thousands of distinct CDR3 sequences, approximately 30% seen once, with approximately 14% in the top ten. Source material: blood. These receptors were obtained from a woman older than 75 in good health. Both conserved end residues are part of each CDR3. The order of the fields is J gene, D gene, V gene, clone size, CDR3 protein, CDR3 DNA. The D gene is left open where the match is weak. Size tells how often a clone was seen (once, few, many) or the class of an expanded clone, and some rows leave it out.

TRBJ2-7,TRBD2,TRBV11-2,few,CASSPSLLAGASYEQYF,TGTGCCAGCAGCCCCTCCCTACTAGCGGGGGCCTCCTACGAGCAGTACTTC
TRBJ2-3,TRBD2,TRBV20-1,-,CSGSEGTSGGAKGTQYF,TGCAGTGGGTCAGAAGGGACTAGCGGGGGGGCCAAAGGTACGCAGTATTTT
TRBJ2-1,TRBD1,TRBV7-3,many,CASSLGRDRGRREDEQFF,TGTGCCAGCAGCTTAGGCCGGGACAGGGGGCGAAGAGAGGATGAGCAGTTCTTC
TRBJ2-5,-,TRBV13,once,CASSLSGRAQETQYF,TGTGCCAGCAGTTTATCCGGCAGGGCTCAAGAGACCCAGTACTTC
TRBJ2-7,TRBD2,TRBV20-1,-,CSASFTSGGAYEQYF,TGCAGTGCTAGCTTTACTAGCGGGGGGGCCTACGAGCAGTACTTC
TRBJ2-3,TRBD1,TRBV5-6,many,CASSPGQGSIGPDTQYF,TGTGCCAGCAGCCCGGGACAGGGGTCGATCGGTCCAGATACGCAGTATTTT
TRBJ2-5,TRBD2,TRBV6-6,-,CASSYLAAGEGETQYF,TGTGCCAGCAGTTACTTGGCAGCGGGAGAGGGGGAGACCCAGTACTTC
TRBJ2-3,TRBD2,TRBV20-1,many,CSARLATSTDTQYF,TGCAGTGCCCGACTAGCGACTAGCACAGATACGCAGTATTTT
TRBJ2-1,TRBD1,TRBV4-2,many,CASSQFPGQGVYNEQFF,TGTGCCAGCAGCCAATTTCCCGGACAGGGGGTGTACAATGAGCAGTTCTTC
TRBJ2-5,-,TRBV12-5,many,CASGFGPENQETQYF,TGTGCTAGTGGTTTTGGCCCGGAGAACCAAGAGACCCAGTACTTC
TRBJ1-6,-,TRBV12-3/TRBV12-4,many,CASSSTGGRGSPLHF,TGTGCCAGCAGTTCGACAGGCGGCCGGGGATCACCCCTCCACTTT
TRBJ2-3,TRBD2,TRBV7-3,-,CASSLYGGDSTDTQYF,TGTGCCAGCAGCTTATATGGGGGGGATAGCACAGATACGCAGTATTTT
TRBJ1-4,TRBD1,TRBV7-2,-,CASRSGTGGLKKLFF,TGTGCCAGCAGGAGCGGGACAGGGGGTCTTAAAAAACTGTTTTTT
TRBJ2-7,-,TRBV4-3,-,CASSPQPGDSYEQYF,TGCGCCAGCAGCCCACAACCGGGGGACAGCTACGAGCAGTACTTC
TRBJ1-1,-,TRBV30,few,CAWGGDTEAFF,TGTGCCTGGGGTGGAGACACTGAAGCTTTCTTT
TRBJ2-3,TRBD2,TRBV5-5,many,CASSLVLRTAGDTDTQYF,TGTGCCAGCAGCTTGGTTCTACGGACAGCGGGGGACACAGATACGCAGTATTTT
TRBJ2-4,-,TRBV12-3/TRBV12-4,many,CASSPRGQGNTKNIQYF,TGTGCCAGCAGTCCCCGGGGGCAGGGAAACACCAAAAACATTCAGTACTTC
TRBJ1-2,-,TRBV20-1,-,CSASSGLEYGYTF,TGCAGTGCTAGCTCAGGGTTGGAGTATGGCTACACCTTC
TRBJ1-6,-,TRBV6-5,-,CASSYGVVGNSPLRF,TGTGCCAGCAGTTATGGTGTCGTGGGGAATTCACCCCTCCGCTTT
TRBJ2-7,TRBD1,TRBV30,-,CAWSGDRATYEQYF,TGTGCCTGGAGTGGGGACAGGGCGACCTACGAGCAGTACTTC
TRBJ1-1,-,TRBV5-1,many,CASTPGVTSRFGTEAFF,TGCGCCAGCACCCCCGGCGTCACCTCACGGTTTGGCACTGAAGCTTTCTTT
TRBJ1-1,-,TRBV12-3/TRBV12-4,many,CASSFSSPGSLGEAFF,TGTGCCAGCAGTTTTTCTTCGCCAGGGTCGCTCGGTGAAGCTTTCTTT
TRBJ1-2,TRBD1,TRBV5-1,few,CASSLVTGQGYGYTF,TGCGCCAGCAGCTTGGTAACCGGACAGGGCTATGGCTACACCTTC
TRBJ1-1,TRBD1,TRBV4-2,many,CASSQEAAGGLNTEAFF,TGTGCCAGCAGCCAAGAGGCGGCAGGGGGCTTGAACACTGAAGCTTTCTTT
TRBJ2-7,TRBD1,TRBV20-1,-,CSARDTGGNFEQYF,TGCAGTGCTAGAGATACAGGGGGGAACTTCGAGCAGTACTTC
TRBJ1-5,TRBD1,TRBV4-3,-,CASSQVTGVNQPQHF,TGCGCCAGCAGCCAAGTTACAGGGGTGAACCAGCCCCAGCATTTT